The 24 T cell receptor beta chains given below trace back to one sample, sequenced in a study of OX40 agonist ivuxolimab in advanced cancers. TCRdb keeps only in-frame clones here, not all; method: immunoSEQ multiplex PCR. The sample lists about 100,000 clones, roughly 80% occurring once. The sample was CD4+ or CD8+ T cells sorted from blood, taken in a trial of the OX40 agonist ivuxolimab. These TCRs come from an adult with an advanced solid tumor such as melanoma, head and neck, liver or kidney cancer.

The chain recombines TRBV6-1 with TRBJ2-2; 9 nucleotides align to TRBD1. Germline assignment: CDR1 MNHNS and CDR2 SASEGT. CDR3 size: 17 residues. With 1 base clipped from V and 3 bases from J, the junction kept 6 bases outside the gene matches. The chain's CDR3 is CASSEVPGQGDTGELFF. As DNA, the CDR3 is TGTGCCAGCAGTGAAGTCCCGGGACAGGGAGACACCGGGGAGCTGTTTTTT.

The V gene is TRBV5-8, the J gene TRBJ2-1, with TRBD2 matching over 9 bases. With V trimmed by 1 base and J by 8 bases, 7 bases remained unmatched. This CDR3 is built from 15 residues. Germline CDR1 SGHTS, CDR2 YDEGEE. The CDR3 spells CASSLKSGRRDEQFF. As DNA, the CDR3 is TGTGCCAGCAGCTTGAAAAGCGGGAGGCGAGATGAGCAGTTCTTC.

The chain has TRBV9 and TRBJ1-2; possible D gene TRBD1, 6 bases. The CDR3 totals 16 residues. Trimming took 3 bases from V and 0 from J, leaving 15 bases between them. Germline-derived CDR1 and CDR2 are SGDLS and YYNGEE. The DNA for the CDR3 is TGTGCCAGCAGCGGGGGGCAGGCCCTCCCTAACTATGGCTACACCTTC. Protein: CASSGGQALPNYGYTF. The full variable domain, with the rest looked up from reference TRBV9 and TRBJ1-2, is DSGVTQTPKHLITATGQRVTLRCSPRSGDLSVYWYQQSLDQGLQFLIQYYNGEERAKGNILERFSAQQFPDLHSELNLSSLELGDSALYFCASSGGQALPNYGYTFGSGTRLTVV.

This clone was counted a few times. The chain's CDR3 is CASSPPGETQYF. In DNA form, the CDR3 reads TGTGCCAGCTCACCACCCGGGGAGACCCAGTACTTC. The chain employs TRBV18 and TRBJ2-5; no clear D. CDR1 is KGHSH, CDR2 LQKENI, per germline. Trimming shortened V by 0 bases and J by 5 bases, and 4 bases separated the two germline ends. CDR3 length equals 12 residues.

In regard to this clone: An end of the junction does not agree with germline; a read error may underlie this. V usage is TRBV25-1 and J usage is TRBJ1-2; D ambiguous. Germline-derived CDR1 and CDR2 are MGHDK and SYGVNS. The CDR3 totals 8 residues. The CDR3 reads CSGCGYTF. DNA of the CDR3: TGCTCGGGCTGCGGCTACACCTTC.

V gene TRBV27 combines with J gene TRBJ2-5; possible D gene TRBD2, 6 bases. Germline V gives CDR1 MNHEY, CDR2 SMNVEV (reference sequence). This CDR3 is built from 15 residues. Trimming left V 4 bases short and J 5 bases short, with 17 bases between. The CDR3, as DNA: TGTGCCAGCAGTTCGGACTACCCTAGCGTGGAGACCCAGTACTTC. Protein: CASSSDYPSVETQYF.

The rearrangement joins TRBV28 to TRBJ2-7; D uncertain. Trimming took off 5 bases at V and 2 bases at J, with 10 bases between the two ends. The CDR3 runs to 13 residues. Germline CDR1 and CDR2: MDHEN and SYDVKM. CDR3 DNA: TGTGCCAGCAGTCTCGACAAGACCTACGAGCAGTACTTC. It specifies CASSLDKTYEQYF.

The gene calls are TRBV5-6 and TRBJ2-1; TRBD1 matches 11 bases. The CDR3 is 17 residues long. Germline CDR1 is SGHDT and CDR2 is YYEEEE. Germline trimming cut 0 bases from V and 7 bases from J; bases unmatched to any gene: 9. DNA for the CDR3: TGTGCCAGCAGCTTGGCCAGGACAGGGGGCGCGGGGAATGAGCAGTTCTTC. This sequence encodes CASSLARTGGAGNEQFF.

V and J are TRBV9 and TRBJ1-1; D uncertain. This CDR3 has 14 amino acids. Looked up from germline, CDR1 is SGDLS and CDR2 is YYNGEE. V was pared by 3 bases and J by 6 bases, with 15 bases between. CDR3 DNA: TGTGCCAGCAGCGCCCGATCCTCTCCTCCTGAAGCTTTCTTT. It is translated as CASSARSSPPEAFF.

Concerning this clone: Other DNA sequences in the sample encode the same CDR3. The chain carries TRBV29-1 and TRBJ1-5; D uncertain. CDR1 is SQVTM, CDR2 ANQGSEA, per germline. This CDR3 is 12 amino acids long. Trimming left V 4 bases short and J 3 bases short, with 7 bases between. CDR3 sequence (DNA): TGCAGCGTTGGGGGTTCCAATCAGCCCCAGCATTTT. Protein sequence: CSVGGSNQPQHF.

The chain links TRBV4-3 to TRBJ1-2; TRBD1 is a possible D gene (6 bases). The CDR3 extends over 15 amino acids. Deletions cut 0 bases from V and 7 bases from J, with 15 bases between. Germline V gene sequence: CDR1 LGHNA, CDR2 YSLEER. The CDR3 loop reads CASSQDQAGGGGYTF. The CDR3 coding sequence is TGCGCCAGCAGCCAAGATCAGGCGGGGGGCGGTGGCTACACCTTC.

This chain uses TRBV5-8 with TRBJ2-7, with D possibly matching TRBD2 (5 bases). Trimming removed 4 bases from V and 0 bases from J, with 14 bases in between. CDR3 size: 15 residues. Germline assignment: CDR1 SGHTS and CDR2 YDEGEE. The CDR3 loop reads CASSRQLESSYEQYF. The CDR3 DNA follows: TGTGCCAGCAGCCGTCAACTAGAGAGCTCCTACGAGCAGTACTTC.

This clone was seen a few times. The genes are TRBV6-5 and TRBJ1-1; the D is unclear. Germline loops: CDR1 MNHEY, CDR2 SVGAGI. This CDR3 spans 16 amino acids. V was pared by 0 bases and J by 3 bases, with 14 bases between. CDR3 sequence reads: CASSYSIGSPHTEAFF. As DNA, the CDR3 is TGTGCCAGCAGTTACTCGATTGGGTCCCCCCACACTGAAGCTTTCTTT.

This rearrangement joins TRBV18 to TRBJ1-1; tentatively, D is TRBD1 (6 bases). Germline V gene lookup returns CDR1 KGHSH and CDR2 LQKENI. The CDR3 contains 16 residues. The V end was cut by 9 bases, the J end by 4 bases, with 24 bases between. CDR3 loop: CASFTSPTAQGTEAFF. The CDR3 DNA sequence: TGTGCCAGTTTCACCTCCCCGACAGCACAGGGCACTGAAGCTTTCTTT.

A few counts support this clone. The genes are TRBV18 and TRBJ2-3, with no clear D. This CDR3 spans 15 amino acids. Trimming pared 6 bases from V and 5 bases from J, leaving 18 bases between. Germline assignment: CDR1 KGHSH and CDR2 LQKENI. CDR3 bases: TGTGCCAGCTCGCAACGACAAGGTGTAGTAGATACGCAGTATTTT. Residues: CASSQRQGVVDTQYF.

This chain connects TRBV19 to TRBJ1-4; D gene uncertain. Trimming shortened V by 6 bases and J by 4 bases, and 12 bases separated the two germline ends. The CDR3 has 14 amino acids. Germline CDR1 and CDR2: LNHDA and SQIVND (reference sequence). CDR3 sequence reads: CASRKPTDNEKLFF. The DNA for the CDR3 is TGTGCCAGTAGGAAACCGACCGATAATGAAAAACTGTTTTTT.

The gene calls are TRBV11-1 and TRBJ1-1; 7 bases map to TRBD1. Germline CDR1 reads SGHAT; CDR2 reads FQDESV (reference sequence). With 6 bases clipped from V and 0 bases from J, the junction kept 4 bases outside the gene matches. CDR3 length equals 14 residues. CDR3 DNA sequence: TGTGCCAGCAGGATCGACAGGGTGAACACTGAAGCTTTCTTT. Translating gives CASRIDRVNTEAFF.

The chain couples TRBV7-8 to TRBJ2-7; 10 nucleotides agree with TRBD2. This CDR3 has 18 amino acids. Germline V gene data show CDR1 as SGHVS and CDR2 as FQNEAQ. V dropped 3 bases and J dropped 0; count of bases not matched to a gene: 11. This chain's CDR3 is CASSLWTSGSKGSYEQYF. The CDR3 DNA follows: TGTGCCAGCAGCTTGTGGACTAGCGGAAGTAAGGGCTCCTACGAGCAGTACTTC.

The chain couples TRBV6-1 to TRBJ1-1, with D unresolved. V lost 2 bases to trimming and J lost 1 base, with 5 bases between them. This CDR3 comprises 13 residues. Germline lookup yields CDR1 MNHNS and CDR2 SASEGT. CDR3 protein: CASSEITNTEAFF. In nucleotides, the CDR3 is TGTGCCAGCAGTGAAATAACGAACACTGAAGCTTTCTTT.

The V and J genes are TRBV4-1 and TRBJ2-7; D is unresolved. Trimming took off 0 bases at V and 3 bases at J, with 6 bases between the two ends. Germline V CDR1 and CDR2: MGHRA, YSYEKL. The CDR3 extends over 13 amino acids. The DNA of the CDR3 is TGCGCCAGCAGCCAAGAACCCAGCTACGAGCAGTACTTC. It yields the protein CASSQEPSYEQYF.

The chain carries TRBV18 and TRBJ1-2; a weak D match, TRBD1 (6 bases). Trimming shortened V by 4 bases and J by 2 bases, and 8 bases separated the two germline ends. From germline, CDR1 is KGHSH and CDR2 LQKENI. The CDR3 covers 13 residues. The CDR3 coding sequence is TGTGCCAGCTCACACAGGGAAAACTATGGCTACACCTTC. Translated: CASSHRENYGYTF. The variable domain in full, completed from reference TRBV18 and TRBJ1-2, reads NAGVMQNPRHLVRRRGQEARLRCSPMKGHSHVYWYRQLPEEGLKFMVYLQKENIIDESGMPKERFSAEFPKEGPSILRIQQVVRGDSAAYFCASSHRENYGYTFGSGTRLTVV.

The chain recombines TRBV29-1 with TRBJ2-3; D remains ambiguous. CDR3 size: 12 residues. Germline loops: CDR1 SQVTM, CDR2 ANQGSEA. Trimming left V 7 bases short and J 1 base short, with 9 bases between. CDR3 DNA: TGCAGCGCCCCTATGGGCACAGATACGCAGTATTTT. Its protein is CSAPMGTDTQYF.

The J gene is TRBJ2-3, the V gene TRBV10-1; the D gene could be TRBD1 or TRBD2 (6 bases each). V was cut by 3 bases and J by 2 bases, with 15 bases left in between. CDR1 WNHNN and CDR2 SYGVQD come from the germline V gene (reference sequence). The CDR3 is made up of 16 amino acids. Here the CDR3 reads CASSDLRGGPTDTQYF. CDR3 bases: TGCGCCAGCAGTGACCTAAGAGGGGGGCCCACAGATACGCAGTATTTT.

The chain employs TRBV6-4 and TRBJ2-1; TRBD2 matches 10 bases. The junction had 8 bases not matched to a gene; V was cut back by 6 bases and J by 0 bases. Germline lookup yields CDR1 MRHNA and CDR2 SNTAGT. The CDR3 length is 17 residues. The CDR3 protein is CASSEYSGGSSYNEQFF. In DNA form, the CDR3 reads TGTGCCAGCAGCGAGTATAGCGGGGGGAGCTCCTACAATGAGCAGTTCTTC.